Presented here are 26 T cell receptor beta chains from one specimen sequenced in a study of blood T cells in healthy people across ages (dated by TCRdb to 2014 to 2015). Library preparation employed 5' RACE. TCRdb names Illumina HiSeq 2500 as the instrument used. A second PCR of roughly 6 to 11 cycles was run with a J-beta primer mix and a sample-barcoded 5' primer. The public sequencing data were trimmed at Q25 with fastp and processed into clonotypes with MiXCR by TCRdb, which kept only in-frame beta chains. Rows merge per CDR3 protein into single entries with the most common DNA and genes. This sample gives around 1.5 million distinct CDR3 sequences in total; about 32% of them show up just once. Of the sample, approximately 10% is held by the ten largest clones. Sequencing was carried out using blood. The receptor set was obtained from a woman aged 25 to 39 in good health.

Regarding this clonotype: The junction departs from the called germline gene at one end, perhaps through a read error. In DNA form, the CDR3 reads TGCGCCAGCAGCGTAGTCGGTGGCGGGGGATACAATGAGCAGTTCTTC. Its translation: CASSVVGGGGYNEQFF. The V and J genes are TRBV9 and TRBJ2-1, with 7 bases that match TRBD2. The CDR3 is made up of 16 amino acids. CDR1 is SGDLS and CDR2 is YYNGEE in the germline V gene.

This chain joins TRBV25-1 and TRBJ2-7; no clear D. CDR1 is MGHDK and CDR2 is SYGVNS in the germline V gene. Trimming stripped 5 bases from V and 6 bases from J, with 20 bases between. The CDR3 length is 15 residues. The CDR3 bases are TGTGCCAGCAGTCCAAGTAGCCACTCTGGACGCGAGCAGTACTTC. Translation: CASSPSSHSGREQYF.

CDR3 loop: CASSPQLLNADTQYF. The CDR3, as DNA: TGTGCCAGCTCACCACAACTACTGAATGCAGATACGCAGTATTTT. This chain uses TRBV18 with TRBJ2-3; no clear D. The CDR3 spans 15 residues. From germline, CDR1 is KGHSH and CDR2 LQKENI. The germline V and J ends were trimmed by 1 base and 4 bases, with 12 bases remaining between them. Drawing the rest from reference TRBV18 and TRBJ2-3, the complete variable domain is NAGVMQNPRHLVRRRGQEARLRCSPMKGHSHVYWYRQLPEEGLKFMVYLQKENIIDESGMPKERFSAEFPKEGPSILRIQQVVRGDSAAYFCASSPQLLNADTQYFGPGTRLTVL.

With regard to this clonotype: A much larger clone sits a single nucleotide away, making a read error possible. The chain combines TRBV4-1 with TRBJ2-5; tentative D call: TRBD2 (5 bases). The CDR3 consists of 14 residues. Germline assignment: CDR1 MGHRA and CDR2 YSYEKL. The CDR3 coding sequence is TGCGCCAACAGCCAAGTTAGCGCTAAAGAGACCCAGTACTTC. Protein: CANSQVSAKETQYF.

This clonotype was seen only a few times. The chain carries TRBV30 and TRBJ2-5, with 7 positions matching TRBD2. Trimming took 2 bases from V and 2 from J; bases not matched to a gene: 5. This CDR3 is 14 amino acids long. Germline V gene data show CDR1 as GTSNPN and CDR2 as SVGIG (reference sequence). In DNA form, the CDR3 reads TGTGCCTGGAGTTCACTAGCGAGGCAAGAGACCCAGTACTTC. Its protein is CAWSSLARQETQYF.

The chain joins TRBV20-1 to TRBJ1-2, with D possibly TRBD1 on 6 matching bases. In germline, CDR1 is DFQATT, CDR2 SNEGSKA (reference sequence). The CDR3 consists of 15 residues. The V end was cut by 0 bases, the J end by 2 bases, with 13 bases between. The CDR3 protein is CSARDFTGKNYGYTF. In DNA, the CDR3 is TGCAGTGCTAGAGATTTTACAGGGAAGAACTATGGCTACACCTTC.

This clonotype showed up just a few times. This chain joins TRBV11-2 and TRBJ2-1, with D perhaps TRBD1 (7 bases). Germline V gives CDR1 SGHAT, CDR2 FQNNGV. V lost 4 bases and J lost 1, with 23 bases in between. This CDR3 comprises 19 residues. The CDR3 DNA follows: TGTGCCAGCAGCTCACCCCCCGGTCGGAGGGGGCTATCCTACAATGAGCAGTTCTTC. This translates into CASSSPPGRRGLSYNEQFF. The full variable domain, its missing parts supplied by reference TRBV11-2 and TRBJ2-1, is EAGVAQSPRYKIIEKRQSVAFWCNPISGHATLYWYQQILGQGPKLLIQFQNNGVVDDSQLPKDRFSAERLKGVDSTLKIQPAKLEDSAVYLCASSSPPGRRGLSYNEQFFGPGTRLTVL.

The chain couples TRBV15 to TRBJ1-1, with D possibly TRBD1 on 5 matching bases. The V end was cut by 6 bases, the J end by 1 base, with 9 bases between. The CDR3 contains 13 residues. The V gene's germline CDR1 is LNHNV and CDR2 YYDKDF (reference sequence). The CDR3 bases are TGTGCCACCAGTAAACAGGAGAACACTGAAGCTTTCTTT. It translates to CATSKQENTEAFF.

This clonotype has ten or more counts. J is TRBJ2-3 and V is TRBV4-2; TRBD2 matches 15 bases. The CDR3 is made up of 17 amino acids. The J segment lost 2 bases and the V segment lost 4 bases, leaving 4 bases of the junction unmatched. Germline loops: CDR1 LGHNA, CDR2 YNFKEQ. The CDR3 region has the DNA TGTGCCAGCAGCCTCGGACTAGCGGGGGGGATCACAGATACGCAGTATTTT. Residues: CASSLGLAGGITDTQYF.

V and J are TRBV6-2 or TRBV6-3 and TRBJ2-7; D gene uncertain. CDR1 is MNHEY and CDR2 is SVGEGT in the germline V gene. The V end lost 6 bases, the J end lost 5 bases, and 11 bases lay between the germline ends. The CDR3 extends over 12 amino acids. In DNA, the CDR3 is TGTGCCAGCAGACCGGGCCTCCACGAGCAGTACTTC. Translating gives CASRPGLHEQYF.

This clonotype was detected a few times. This rearrangement joins TRBV2 to TRBJ2-7, with 9 nucleotides matching TRBD1. This CDR3 is built from 15 residues. Looked up from germline, CDR1 is SNHLY and CDR2 is FYNNEI. The junction had 9 bases not matched to a gene; V was cut back by 6 bases and J by 3 bases. The CDR3 reads CASRTPGTGNYEQYF. The DNA of the CDR3 is TGTGCCAGCAGAACCCCCGGGACAGGGAACTACGAGCAGTACTTC. The whole variable domain, filled in from reference TRBV2 and TRBJ2-7, reads EPEVTQTPSHQVTQMGQEVILRCVPISNHLYFYWYRQILGQKVEFLVSFYNNEISEKSEIFDDQFSVERPDGSNFTLKIRSTKLEDSAMYFCASRTPGTGNYEQYFGPGTRLTVT.

This clonotype turned up a few times. CDR3 bases: TGTGCCAGCAGTGATAAGTTTCGGACGGAACGGGCCAAAAACATTCAGTACTTC. Residues: CASSDKFRTERAKNIQYF. The chain employs TRBV2 and TRBJ2-4; D call uncertain. The V gene lost 3 bases and the J gene lost 1 base, with 19 bases spanning the gap. The CDR3 length is 18 residues. Looked up from germline, CDR1 is SNHLY and CDR2 is FYNNEI.

This clonotype came up a few times. This rearrangement joins TRBV6-1 to TRBJ2-2; D gene ambiguous. The ends were cut back, 6 bases at V and 2 bases at J, with 10 bases in the middle. Germline values: CDR1 MNHNS, CDR2 SASEGT. The CDR3 extends over 14 amino acids. CDR3 amino acids: CASRVSRNTGELFF. In nucleotides, the CDR3 is TGTGCCAGCAGAGTAAGCAGAAACACCGGGGAGCTGTTTTTT.

The gene calls are TRBV7-9 and TRBJ2-1, with 11 bases matching TRBD2. The germline V gene has CDR1 SEHNR and CDR2 FQNEAQ (reference sequence). This CDR3 comprises 15 residues. With V trimmed by 4 bases and J by 10 bases, 9 bases remained unmatched. CDR3 in amino acids: CASSSGTSGLYEQFF. Here the CDR3 DNA reads TGTGCCAGCAGCTCCGGGACTAGCGGCCTCTACGAGCAGTTCTTC.

This clonotype was seen a few times. V gene TRBV7-2 combines with J gene TRBJ2-7; 9 bases fit TRBD2. The J segment lost 3 bases and the V segment lost 5 bases, leaving 14 bases of the junction unmatched. CDR1 and CDR2 from the germline V gene are SGHTA and FQGNSA. The CDR3 runs 17 residues. CDR3 in amino acids: CASSPVRGGRGNYEQYF. The CDR3 DNA sequence: TGTGCCAGCAGCCCAGTGAGGGGCGGGAGGGGGAACTACGAGCAGTACTTC.

The chain carries TRBV2 and TRBJ2-7; the D is unclear. The CDR3 totals 12 residues. Germline V CDR1 and CDR2: SNHLY, FYNNEI. V lost 5 bases and J 6 bases, leaving 11 bases between the germline ends. CDR3: CASSTTGLEQYF. The CDR3 DNA sequence: TGTGCCAGCAGTACGACTGGTCTCGAGCAGTACTTC.

Of note for this clonotype: A junction end diverges from the germline sequence, so it may reflect a read error. The chain recombines TRBV4-1 with TRBJ2-3; D is unclear. Per germline, CDR1 MGHRA and CDR2 YSYEKL. CDR3 length equals 16 residues. The CDR3 DNA reads TGCGCCCGCAGCCAAACGGGCCACATCCTCGGGGATACGCAGTATTTT. Amino acids: CARSQTGHILGDTQYF.

The table lists this clonotype with a few counts. V usage is TRBV13 and J usage is TRBJ2-7; D remains unclear. V lost 1 base and J lost 2, with 12 bases in between. This CDR3 has 15 amino acids. CDR1 PRHDT and CDR2 FYEKMQ come from the germline V gene (reference sequence). CDR3 nucleotide sequence: TGTGCCAGCAGCTTAGTATCGTGGCAGACCTACGAGCAGTACTTC. Translated, it gives CASSLVSWQTYEQYF.

In its sample, this clonotype was seen a few times. The V and J genes are TRBV6-1 and TRBJ2-1; 12 bases line up with TRBD2. Germline V gives CDR1 MNHNS, CDR2 SASEGT. Losses at the gene ends were 4 bases for V and 7 bases for J; bases not matched to a gene: 2. This CDR3 has 14 residues. The CDR3 nucleotides read TGTGCCAGCAGTGCACTAGCGGGGGGTAATGAGCAGTTCTTC. Its translation is CASSALAGGNEQFF.

In this sample, this clonotype turned up a few times. The chain is built from TRBV6-5 and TRBJ2-1, with D perhaps TRBD2 (5 bases). The CDR3 contains 15 residues. The V gene lost 6 bases and the J gene lost 2 bases, with 14 bases spanning the gap. The germline gives CDR1 MNHEY, CDR2 SVGAGI. CDR3 loop: CASSRGSGAYNEQFF. The CDR3 DNA reads TGTGCCAGCAGCAGAGGGAGTGGGGCCTACAATGAGCAGTTCTTC.

This clonotype was observed a few times. The chain uses TRBV12-3 or TRBV12-4 and TRBJ2-7; TRBD2 matches at 7 bases. The V gene end was trimmed by 5 bases and the J gene end by 6 bases; junction bases not matched to a gene: 13. The CDR3 runs 15 residues. The CDR3 loop is CASSTRSGLVSEQYF. The CDR3 DNA is TGTGCCAGCAGTACGAGAAGTGGACTAGTGAGCGAGCAGTACTTC.

This rearrangement joins TRBV10-3 to TRBJ2-3, with 9 bases fitting TRBD1. CDR3 length: 14 residues. J was trimmed by 4 bases and V by 3 bases; bases with no gene match: 2. The germline CDR1 and CDR2 sequences are ENHRY and SYGVKD. The CDR3 here is CAISEDRGADTQYF. CDR3 sequence (DNA): TGTGCCATCAGTGAAGACAGGGGGGCAGATACGCAGTATTTT.

This clonotype was observed a handful of times. A junction boundary mismatches the germline segment, possibly from a read error. The J gene is TRBJ2-1, the V gene TRBV7-7; D call uncertain. In germline, CDR1 is SSHAT, CDR2 FNYEAQ (reference sequence). This CDR3 has 13 residues. Here the CDR3 reads CASGLPNSNEQFF. The CDR3 bases are TGTGCCAGCGGCTTACCAAACAGTAATGAGCAGTTCTTC.

On this clonotype itself: The DNA is left out, because the CDR3 cannot be placed on it with certainty; the CDR3 is given as TCRdb lists it. The V call is TRBV27, the J call TRBJ1-1; the table's D call, TRBD1, has no DNA check behind it. Germline V CDR1 and CDR2: MNHEY, SMNVEV (reference sequence). Inclusive of both ends, the CDR3 amounts to 24 amino acids. The CDR3 protein is CASSSIPGQGSYGYTFGSGTEAFF.

This chain uses TRBV20-1 with TRBJ1-6, with TRBD1 as a possible D gene (5 bases). Germline V gene data show CDR1 as DFQATT and CDR2 as SNEGSKA (reference sequence). The CDR3 sequence is 15 residues long. Trimming shortened V by 3 bases and J by 6 bases, and 15 bases separated the two germline ends. DNA of the CDR3: TGCAGTGCTAGGGGGGGGGAGACGCGTAATTCACCCCTCCACTTT. As protein: CSARGGETRNSPLHF.

A remark on this clonotype: One junction end does not reproduce the germline sequence, and a read error may be involved. V gene TRBV5-1 combines with J gene TRBJ2-5; no firm D call. This CDR3 is 14 amino acids long. Germline CDR1 reads SGHRS; CDR2 reads YFSETQ. CDR3 in amino acids: CAGSPQRFGETQYF. DNA of the CDR3: TGCGCCGGCAGCCCACAACGTTTCGGGGAGACCCAGTACTTC.